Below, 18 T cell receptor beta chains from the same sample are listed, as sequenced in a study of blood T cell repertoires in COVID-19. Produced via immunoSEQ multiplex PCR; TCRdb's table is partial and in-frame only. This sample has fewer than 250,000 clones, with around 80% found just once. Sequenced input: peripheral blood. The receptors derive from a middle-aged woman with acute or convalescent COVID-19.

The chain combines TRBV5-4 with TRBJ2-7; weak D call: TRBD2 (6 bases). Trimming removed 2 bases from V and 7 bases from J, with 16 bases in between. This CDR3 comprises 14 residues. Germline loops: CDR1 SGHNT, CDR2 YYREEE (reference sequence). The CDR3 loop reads CASSFAGGALEQYF. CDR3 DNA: TGTGCCAGCAGCTTTGCCGGGGGTGCGTTAGAGCAGTACTTC.

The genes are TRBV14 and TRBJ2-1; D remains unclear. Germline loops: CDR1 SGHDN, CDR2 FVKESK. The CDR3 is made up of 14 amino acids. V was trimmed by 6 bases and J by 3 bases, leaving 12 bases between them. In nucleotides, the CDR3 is TGTGCCAGCAGACCCGGGTCCAACTACAATGAGCAGTTCTTC. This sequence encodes CASRPGSNYNEQFF. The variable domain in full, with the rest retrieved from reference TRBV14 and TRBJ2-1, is EAGVTQFPSHSVIEKGQTVTLRCDPISGHDNLYWYRRVMGKEIKFLLHFVKESKQDESGMPNNRFLAERTGGTYSTLKVQPAELEDSGVYFCASRPGSNYNEQFFGPGTRLTVL.

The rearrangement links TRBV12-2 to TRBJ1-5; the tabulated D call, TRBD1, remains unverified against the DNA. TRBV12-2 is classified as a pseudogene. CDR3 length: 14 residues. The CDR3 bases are TGTGCAAGTCGCTTGGCGGACAGAGGACAGCCCCAGCATTTT. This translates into CASRLADRGQPQHF.

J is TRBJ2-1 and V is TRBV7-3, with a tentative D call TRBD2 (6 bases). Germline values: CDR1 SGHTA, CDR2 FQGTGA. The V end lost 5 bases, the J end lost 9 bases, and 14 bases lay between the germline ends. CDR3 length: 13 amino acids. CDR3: CASSPGGFGEQFF. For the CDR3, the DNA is TGTGCCAGCAGCCCTGGGGGGTTTGGTGAGCAGTTCTTC.

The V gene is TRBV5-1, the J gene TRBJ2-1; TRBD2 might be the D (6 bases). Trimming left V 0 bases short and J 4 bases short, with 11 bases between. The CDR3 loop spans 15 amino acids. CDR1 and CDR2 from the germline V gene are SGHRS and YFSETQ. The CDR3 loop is CASSLVASEYNEQFF. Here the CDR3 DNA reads TGCGCCAGCAGCTTGGTGGCTAGCGAGTACAATGAGCAGTTCTTC.

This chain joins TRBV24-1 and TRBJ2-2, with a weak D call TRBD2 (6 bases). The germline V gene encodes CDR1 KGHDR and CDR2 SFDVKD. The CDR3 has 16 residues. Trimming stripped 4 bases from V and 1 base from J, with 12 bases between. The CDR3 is CATSESRGWNTGELFF. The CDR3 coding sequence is TGTGCCACCAGTGAAAGTCGGGGGTGGAACACCGGGGAGCTGTTTTTT.

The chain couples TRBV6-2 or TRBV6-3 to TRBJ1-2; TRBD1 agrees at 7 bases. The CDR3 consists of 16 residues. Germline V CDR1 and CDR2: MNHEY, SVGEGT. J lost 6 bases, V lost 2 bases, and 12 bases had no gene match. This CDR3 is CASSYDDRDDIDGYTF. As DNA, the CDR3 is TGTGCCAGCAGTTACGACGACAGGGATGATATTGATGGCTACACCTTC.

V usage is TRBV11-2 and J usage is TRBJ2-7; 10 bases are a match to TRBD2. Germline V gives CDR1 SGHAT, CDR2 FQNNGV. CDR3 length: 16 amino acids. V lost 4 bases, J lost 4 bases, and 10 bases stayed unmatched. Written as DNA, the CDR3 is TGTGCCAGCAGCTGGTCGGGGGCTAGCGGGAGTTACGAGCAGTACTTC. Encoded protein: CASSWSGASGSYEQYF. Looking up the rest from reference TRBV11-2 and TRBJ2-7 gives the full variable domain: EAGVAQSPRYKIIEKRQSVAFWCNPISGHATLYWYQQILGQGPKLLIQFQNNGVVDDSQLPKDRFSAERLKGVDSTLKIQPAKLEDSAVYLCASSWSGASGSYEQYFGPGTRLTVT.

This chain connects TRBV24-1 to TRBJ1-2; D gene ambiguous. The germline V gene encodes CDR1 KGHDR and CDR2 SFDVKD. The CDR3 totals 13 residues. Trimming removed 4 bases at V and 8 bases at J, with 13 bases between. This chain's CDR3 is CATSESGLDGYTF. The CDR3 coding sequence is TGTGCCACCAGTGAGAGCGGACTGGACGGCTACACCTTC.

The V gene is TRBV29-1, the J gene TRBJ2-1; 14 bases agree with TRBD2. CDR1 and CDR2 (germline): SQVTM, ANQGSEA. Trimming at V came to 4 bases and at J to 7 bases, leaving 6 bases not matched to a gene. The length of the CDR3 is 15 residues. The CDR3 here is CSVGLAGGPINEQFF. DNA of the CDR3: TGCAGCGTTGGACTAGCGGGAGGGCCTATAAATGAGCAGTTCTTC.

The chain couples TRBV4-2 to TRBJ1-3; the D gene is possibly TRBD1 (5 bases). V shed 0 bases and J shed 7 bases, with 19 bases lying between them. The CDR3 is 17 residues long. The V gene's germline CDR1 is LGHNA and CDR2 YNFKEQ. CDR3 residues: CASSQDAGSILGNTIYF. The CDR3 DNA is TGTGCCAGCAGCCAAGACGCAGGGTCTATTTTGGGGAACACCATATATTTT.

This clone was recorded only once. The CDR3 region is CASSENLVGAQYF. CDR3 nucleotide sequence: TGTGCCAGCAGTGAAAACTTGGTAGGAGCGCAGTATTTT. The J gene is TRBJ2-3, the V gene TRBV6-4; D gene unclear. The CDR3 spans 13 residues. Germline CDR1 and CDR2: MRHNA and SNTAGT. The V end was cut by 3 bases, the J end by 10 bases, with 14 bases between.

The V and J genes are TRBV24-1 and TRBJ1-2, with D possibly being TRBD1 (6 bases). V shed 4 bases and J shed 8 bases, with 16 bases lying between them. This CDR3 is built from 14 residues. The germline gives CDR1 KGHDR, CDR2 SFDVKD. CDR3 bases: TGTGCCACCAGTGAAAAAGGTACAGGGCAGGGCTACACCTTC. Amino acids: CATSEKGTGQGYTF.

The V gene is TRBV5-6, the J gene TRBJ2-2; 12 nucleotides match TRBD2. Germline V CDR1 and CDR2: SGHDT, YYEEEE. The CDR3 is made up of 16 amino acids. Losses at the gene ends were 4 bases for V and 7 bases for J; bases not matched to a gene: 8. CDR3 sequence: CASSGLAGGPHGELFF. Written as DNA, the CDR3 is TGTGCCAGCAGCGGCCTAGCGGGAGGGCCCCACGGGGAGCTGTTTTTT.

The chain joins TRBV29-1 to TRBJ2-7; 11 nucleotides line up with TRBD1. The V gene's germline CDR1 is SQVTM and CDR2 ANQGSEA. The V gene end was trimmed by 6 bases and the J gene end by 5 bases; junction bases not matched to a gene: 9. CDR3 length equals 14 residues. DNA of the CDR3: TGCAGCGTCTTAATAGGACAGGGGGCCGACGAGCAGTACTTC. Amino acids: CSVLIGQGADEQYF.

CDR3 in DNA: TGCGCCAGCAGCTTGGAGGCGGGAGGGGGCCATGAGCAGTTCTTC. Translated, it gives CASSLEAGGGHEQFF. V and J are TRBV5-1 and TRBJ2-1, with TRBD2 identical over 9 bases. Germline lookup yields CDR1 SGHRS and CDR2 YFSETQ. With 0 bases clipped from V and 8 bases from J, the junction kept 6 bases outside the gene matches. The CDR3 contains 15 residues. The variable domain in full, completed from reference TRBV5-1 and TRBJ2-1, reads KAGVTQTPRYLIKTRGQQVTLSCSPISGHRSVSWYQQTPGQGLQFLFEYFSETQRNKGNFPGRFSGRQFSNSRSEMNVSTLELGDSALYLCASSLEAGGGHEQFFGPGTRLTVL.

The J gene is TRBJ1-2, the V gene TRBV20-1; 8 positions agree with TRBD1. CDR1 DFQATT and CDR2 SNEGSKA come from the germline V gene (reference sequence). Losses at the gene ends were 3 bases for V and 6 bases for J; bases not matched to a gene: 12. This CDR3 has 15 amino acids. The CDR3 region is CSASLTGVRDHGYTF. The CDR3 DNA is TGCAGTGCTAGTCTGACAGGGGTTAGAGACCATGGCTACACCTTC.

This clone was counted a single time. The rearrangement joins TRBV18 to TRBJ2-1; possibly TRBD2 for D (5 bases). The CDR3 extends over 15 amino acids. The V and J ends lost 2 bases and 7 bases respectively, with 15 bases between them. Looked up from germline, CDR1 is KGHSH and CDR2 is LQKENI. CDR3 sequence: CASSPGLLGNNEQFF. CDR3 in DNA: TGTGCCAGCTCACCAGGGCTACTCGGGAATAATGAGCAGTTCTTC.